Presented here are 17 T cell receptor beta chains from one specimen sequenced in a study of technical replicates of blood from several donors (dated by TCRdb to about 2017). Library generation was performed with the immunoSEQ multiplex PCR assay. Held by TCRdb, this immuneACCESS table contains in-frame sequences only and omits some clones. Under half of the omission traces to an unresolved V gene where checked; the cause of the rest is unknown. The sample yields roughly 72,000 clones; 85% to 95% were counted once. In total, the top ten clones hold less than 0.4% of the sample. The sample comprised T cells isolated from PBMCs. The receptors were gathered from a human donor in good health.

V and J are TRBV7-9 and TRBJ2-7; 12 bases are shared with TRBD1. Losses at the gene ends were 5 bases for V and 3 bases for J; bases not matched to a gene: 14. Germline V gives CDR1 SEHNR, CDR2 FQNEAQ (reference sequence). This CDR3 has 18 residues. The CDR3 DNA follows: TGTGCCAGCAGCCCGACCGGGACAGGGGGCCTCAGGGACTACGAGCAGTACTTC. It yields the protein CASSPTGTGGLRDYEQYF.

The V and J genes are TRBV30 and TRBJ2-5; tentatively, D is TRBD2 (6 bases). The CDR3 is made up of 15 amino acids. Germline-derived CDR1 and CDR2 are GTSNPN and SVGIG (reference sequence). Trimming cost V 0 bases and J 5 bases, with 16 bases left between them. The CDR3 DNA sequence: TGTGCCTGGAGTGTCCAGGGACTCCGCGAGGAGACCCAGTACTTC. Translating it yields CAWSVQGLREETQYF. Using reference TRBV30 and TRBJ2-5 for the parts outside the CDR3, the full variable domain is SQTIHQWPATLVQPVGSPLSLECTVEGTSNPNLYWYRQAAGRGLQLLFYSVGIGQISSEVPQNLSASRPQDRQFILSSKKLLLSDSGFYLCAWSVQGLREETQYFGPGTRLLVL.

The J gene is TRBJ1-2, the V gene TRBV28, with 8 bases that match TRBD1. The germline V gene encodes CDR1 MDHEN and CDR2 SYDVKM. The CDR3 contains 13 residues. Trimming at V came to 6 bases and at J to 3 bases, leaving 3 bases not matched to a gene. In DNA, the CDR3 is TGTGCCAGCAGCCTGACAGGGGACTATGGCTACACCTTC. Translating gives CASSLTGDYGYTF.

CDR3 region: CASSSTGTGAYEQYF. For the CDR3, the DNA is TGTGCCAGCAGCTCCACCGGGACAGGGGCCTACGAGCAGTACTTC. V gene TRBV7-9 combines with J gene TRBJ2-7, with 10 bases fitting TRBD1. The V segment lost 4 bases and the J segment 2 bases; nucleotides outside the gene matches: 5. The CDR3 totals 15 residues. CDR1 SEHNR and CDR2 FQNEAQ come from the germline V gene (reference sequence).

The V gene is TRBV7-6, the J gene TRBJ2-5; 9 positions agree with TRBD1. Germline V gene sequence: CDR1 SGHVS, CDR2 FNYEAQ. CDR3 length: 15 residues. Trimming at V came to 3 bases and at J to 3 bases, leaving 5 bases not matched to a gene. The CDR3 DNA reads TGTGCCAGCAGCTTTGGGACAGGGCGTAAAGAGACCCAGTACTTC. Encoded protein: CASSFGTGRKETQYF.

The CDR3 protein is CASSLQGRTEAFF. The DNA of the CDR3 is TGTGCCAGCAGCTTACAGGGGAGAACTGAAGCTTTCTTT. The chain uses TRBV7-9 and TRBJ1-1; the D gene is possibly TRBD1 (6 bases). V shed 2 bases and J shed 5 bases, with 9 bases lying between them. Looked up from germline, CDR1 is SEHNR and CDR2 is FQNEAQ (reference sequence). The length of the CDR3 is 13 residues.

The rearrangement links TRBV28 to TRBJ2-5; 11 nucleotides line up with TRBD1. The tail of the sequence fits TRBJ2-7 better, so the J call may be wrong. CDR1 and CDR2 from the germline V gene are MDHEN and SYDVKM. CDR3 size: 13 residues. The CDR3, as DNA: TGTGCCACCCGGACAGGGGGCGTGTACGAGCAGTACTTC. Translating it yields CATRTGGVYEQYF.

The chain carries TRBV7-9 and TRBJ1-4, with a weak D call TRBD1 (5 bases). Germline values: CDR1 SEHNR, CDR2 FQNEAQ (reference sequence). The V end lost 8 bases, the J end lost 3 bases, and 13 bases lay between the germline ends. The CDR3 has 14 amino acids. The CDR3 spells CASSRGLANEKLFF. CDR3 sequence (DNA): TGTGCCAGCTCAAGGGGCTTGGCTAATGAAAAACTGTTTTTT.

The rearrangement links TRBV5-6 to TRBJ1-5; 9 bases are shared with TRBD1. The CDR3 has 16 amino acids. CDR1 and CDR2 (germline): SGHDT, YYEEEE. Trimming took 0 bases from V and 2 from J; bases not matched to a gene: 3. DNA of the CDR3: TGTGCCAGCAGCTTGGTGGGACAGGGTGGCAATCAGCCCCAGCATTTT. Translating gives CASSLVGQGGNQPQHF.

The chain employs TRBV7-8 and TRBJ2-1; 9 bases are shared with TRBD2. There are 16 residues in the CDR3. The germline CDR1 and CDR2 sequences are SGHVS and FQNEAQ. V shed 3 bases and J 2 bases; nucleotides not matched to a gene: 5. The CDR3 sequence: CASSFLAGTPYNEQFF. CDR3 bases: TGTGCCAGCAGCTTTCTAGCGGGAACCCCCTACAATGAGCAGTTCTTC.

The J gene is TRBJ2-2, the V gene TRBV9; TRBD2 matches 10 bases. The CDR3 contains 17 residues. V shed 0 bases, J shed 7 bases, and the junction held 9 bases outside the gene matches. CDR1 and CDR2 (germline): SGDLS, YYNGEE. CDR3 DNA sequence: TGTGCCAGCAGCGTAGCCCATAGCGGGAGGTTTAGCGGGGAGCTGTTTTTT. Translating gives CASSVAHSGRFSGELFF.

The chain has TRBV6-5 and TRBJ2-7; 9 bases are a match to TRBD1. Germline CDR1 MNHEY, CDR2 SVGAGI. The CDR3 length is 14 residues. Losses at the gene ends were 7 bases for V and 3 bases for J; bases not matched to a gene: 7. The CDR3 sequence is CASKRTGEVYEQYF. The CDR3 DNA reads as TGTGCCAGCAAGAGGACAGGGGAAGTCTACGAGCAGTACTTC.

This chain links TRBV6-5 with TRBJ2-5, with 10 bases that match TRBD1. Germline CDR1 is MNHEY and CDR2 is SVGAGI. Trimming took 2 bases from V and 5 from J; bases not matched to a gene: 2. The CDR3 extends over 14 amino acids. This chain's CDR3 is CASSYGTGVETQYF. CDR3 bases: TGTGCCAGCAGTTACGGGACAGGGGTCGAGACCCAGTACTTC.

The chain uses TRBV10-3 and TRBJ1-4, with D maybe TRBD1 (5 bases). The CDR3 covers 14 residues. V was pared by 9 bases and J by 5 bases, with 16 bases between. Germline V lookup: CDR1 ENHRY, CDR2 SYGVKD. The CDR3: CAIRRDGRNEKLFF. Here the CDR3 DNA reads TGTGCCATTCGGAGGGACGGACGGAATGAAAAACTGTTTTTT.

The gene calls are TRBV2 and TRBJ1-1, with 8 positions matching TRBD1. Germline V gives CDR1 SNHLY, CDR2 FYNNEI. The CDR3 has 14 residues. V gave up 7 bases and J gave up 6 bases; unmatched junction bases: 10. In nucleotides, the CDR3 is TGTGCCAGCAAATTGGGACAGGCTGCCGCTGAAGCTTTCTTT. This sequence encodes CASKLGQAAAEAFF.

The chain employs TRBV2 and TRBJ2-7; D might be TRBD2 (7 bases). There are 12 residues in the CDR3. With 4 bases removed from V and 6 bases from J, the gap between germline ends came to 10 bases. Germline V gene sequence: CDR1 SNHLY, CDR2 FYNNEI. The chain's CDR3 is CASSAGGREQYF. The DNA for the CDR3 is TGTGCCAGCAGTGCGGGGGGCCGCGAGCAGTACTTC.

The chain's CDR3 is CASSSGGLLNYGYTF. The CDR3 DNA is TGTGCCAGCAGCTCGGGGGGACTTCTTAACTATGGCTACACCTTC. The V and J genes are TRBV5-6 and TRBJ1-2, with D possibly TRBD1 on 5 matching bases. Germline V gene lookup returns CDR1 SGHDT and CDR2 YYEEEE. This CDR3 region has 15 residues. V was clipped by 3 bases and J by 1 base, with 13 bases between them.